The 8 T cell receptor beta chains in this list originate from one sample, sequenced in a study of regulatory T cells in long-lasting Graves disease. As to time point: persistent/refractory GD, antithyroid drugs over 5 years with positive TRAb. Isolated PBMC RNA provided the starting material for the TCR library. Assembly of TCR beta libraries relied on iRepertoire HTBI primers together with Arm-PCR of CDR3 regions. Using its own MiXCR run on the multiplex PCR reads, TCRdb lists one record per CDR3 protein. The sample carries about 470,000 distinct CDR3 sequences, about a fifth recorded once. The material was peripheral blood mononuclear cells (PBMCs), obtained when the disease was refractory, from a patient treated with antithyroid drugs. The receptor source for this set is a female donor with Graves disease.

The rearrangement uses TRBV7-6 and TRBJ2-7; D possibly corresponds to TRBD2 (6 bases). The CDR3 runs 14 residues. Germline assignment: CDR1 SGHVS and CDR2 FNYEAQ. Trimming pared 5 bases from V and 3 bases from J, leaving 14 bases between. The CDR3 loop is CASSRAEGSYEQYF. Here the CDR3 DNA reads TGTGCCAGCAGCAGAGCGGAGGGCAGCTACGAGCAGTACTTC. Looking up the rest from reference TRBV7-6 and TRBJ2-7 gives the full variable domain: GAGVSQSPRYKVTKRGQDVALRCDPISGHVSLYWYRQALGQGPEFLTYFNYEAQQDKSGLPNDRFSAERPEGSISTLTIQRTEQRDSAMYRCASSRAEGSYEQYFGPGTRLTVT.

The chain uses TRBV5-5 and TRBJ2-7; D is undetermined. CDR1 is SGHKS, CDR2 YYEKEE, per germline (reference sequence). V gave up 2 bases and J gave up 0 bases, with 12 bases separating them. This CDR3 comprises 15 residues. In DNA form, the CDR3 reads TGTGCCAGCAGCTTTGCCGGAGACCACTCCTACGAGCAGTACTTC. Its protein product is CASSFAGDHSYEQYF.

The chain uses TRBV5-1 and TRBJ2-7; TRBD2 aligns across 7 bases. Unmatched junction bases numbered 3, after V lost 0 bases and J lost 3 bases. CDR1 SGHRS and CDR2 YFSETQ come from the germline V gene. CDR3 length: 14 amino acids. Written as DNA, the CDR3 is TGCGCCAGCAGCTTGGTAGCGGGCAACTACGAGCAGTACTTC. Translation gives CASSLVAGNYEQYF. Complete variable domain (other parts from reference TRBV5-1 and TRBJ2-7): KAGVTQTPRYLIKTRGQQVTLSCSPISGHRSVSWYQQTPGQGLQFLFEYFSETQRNKGNFPGRFSGRQFSNSRSEMNVSTLELGDSALYLCASSLVAGNYEQYFGPGTRLTVT.

The chain carries TRBV10-3 and TRBJ2-3, with D perhaps TRBD1 (6 bases). The germline V gene encodes CDR1 ENHRY and CDR2 SYGVKD. Deletions cut 10 bases from V and 4 bases from J, with 24 bases between. CDR3 length: 16 amino acids. The chain's CDR3 is CATDPGQLGYADTQYF. CDR3 nucleotide sequence: TGTGCCACAGACCCCGGACAGCTGGGGTATGCAGATACGCAGTATTTT.

The CDR3 protein is CASTNDSPLHF. CDR3 nucleotide sequence: TGTGCCAGCACCAATGATTCACCCCTCCACTTT. The V call is TRBV28, the J call TRBJ1-6; unclear D gene. The CDR3 consists of 11 residues. The germline V gene has CDR1 MDHEN and CDR2 SYDVKM. V dropped 7 bases and J dropped 8 bases, with 6 bases sitting between them.

The table lists this clonotype with many counts. The V gene is TRBV28, the J gene TRBJ1-1, with 7 bases matching TRBD1. Germline V gene sequence: CDR1 MDHEN, CDR2 SYDVKM. V was pared by 3 bases and J by 9 bases, with 7 bases of the junction left unmatched. CDR3 length: 13 amino acids. The CDR3 DNA reads TGTGCCAGCAGTTTTGGGCAGGGGGTTAAAGCTTTCTTT. Encoded protein: CASSFGQGVKAFF.

This sequence joins TRBV20-1 and TRBJ2-2; 13 nucleotides agree with TRBD2. The germline V gene has CDR1 DFQATT and CDR2 SNEGSKA (reference sequence). This CDR3 spans 15 amino acids. V gave up 4 bases and J gave up 6 bases; unmatched junction bases: 5. CDR3 bases: TGCAGTGCTACGGGGACTAGCGGGAATCCCGGGGAGCTGTTTTTT. This codes for CSATGTSGNPGELFF.

This clonotype occurred many times. The chain couples TRBV3-1 to TRBJ1-1; D is undetermined. This CDR3 is built from 13 residues. Germline CDR1 LGHDT, CDR2 YNNKEL (reference sequence). V lost 0 bases and J 11 bases, leaving 13 bases between the germline ends. CDR3 in DNA: TGTGCCAGCAGCCAAGACATTAAAGGGTTGGCTTTCTTT. The encoded protein is CASSQDIKGLAFF.